The clone carrying this T cell receptor (beta chain) was observed a handful of times. The CDR3 loop spans 15 amino acids. CDR1 and CDR2 (germline): LNHDA, SQIVND (reference sequence). Trimming removed 1 base from V and 2 bases from J, with 8 bases in between. This sample is drawn from a study of blood T cell repertoires in COVID-19. In the study overall: From T cells, B-cell-depleted T cells, or PBMCs came the material, which was cDNA or gDNA.

As processed by the authors: Amplification of reference gene primers provided the estimated nucleated cell counts. Profiled with immunoSEQ multiplex PCR; TCRdb holds only in-frame clones, not every one. That table supplies the V and J calls and clone size; D and trimming were determined from the DNA. The repertoire holds about 120,000 clones, with around nine tenths as singletons. This sequence originates from a woman aged 70-85 years with COVID-19, enrolled during active disease. The sequencing sample was made of peripheral blood. The genes are TRBV19 and TRBJ2-2; D gene unclear. DNA for the CDR3: TGTGCCAGTAGTATAGTGCGGATAAACACCGGGGAGCTGTTTTTT. Translating it yields CASSIVRINTGELFF.